Presented here are 27 T cell receptor beta chains from one specimen sequenced in a study of CD8 T cell repertoires and HIV-1 epitope variants (TCRdb year 2020). The library was made by the immunoSEQ multiplex PCR assay. This is the immuneACCESS table as TCRdb keeps it, with only in-frame sequences that have V and J called. A part of the clones is gone; compared with another copy, unresolved V genes explain less than half, and the rest is unexplained. This sample lists 6,000 to 8,000 clones; 50% to 70% were detected once. About 40% of the sample goes to the ten largest clones. No antigen has been identified for these receptors. The specimen sequenced was cultured CD8+ T cells derived from PBMCs. The receptor source for this set is a male donor with HIV.

Sample share makes this clone medium-sized. This rearrangement joins TRBV5-6 to TRBJ2-7; TRBD1 is a possible D gene (5 bases). With 4 bases removed from V and 2 bases from J, the gap between germline ends came to 13 bases. There are 14 residues in the CDR3. Germline loops: CDR1 SGHDT, CDR2 YYEEEE. Here the CDR3 DNA reads TGTGCCAGCAGCGACTCGACAGTTACCTACGAGCAGTACTTC. Its protein is CASSDSTVTYEQYF.

The J gene is TRBJ1-3, the V gene TRBV6-5; D call uncertain. Germline V gene lookup returns CDR1 MNHEY and CDR2 SVGAGI. Trimming removed 10 bases from V and 8 bases from J, with 21 bases in between. This CDR3 spans 14 amino acids. In nucleotides, the CDR3 is TGTGCCACCTTCAGTTGGCAGAGAAAAGACACCATATATTTT. Protein product: CATFSWQRKDTIYF.

The V gene is TRBV7-8, the J gene TRBJ1-2, with no clear D. The CDR3 sequence is 15 residues long. Germline assignment: CDR1 SGHVS and CDR2 FQNEAQ. Trimming took off 1 base at V and 2 bases at J, with 11 bases between the two ends. CDR3 region: CASSLEEVSNYGYTF. CDR3 DNA: TGTGCCAGCAGCTTAGAAGAGGTTTCGAACTATGGCTACACCTTC.

The chain couples TRBV30 to TRBJ2-1, with a weak D call TRBD1 (6 bases). Germline-derived CDR1 and CDR2 are GTSNPN and SVGIG (reference sequence). The CDR3 extends over 12 amino acids. Trimming cost V 1 base and J 13 bases, with 14 bases left between them. CDR3 nucleotide sequence: TGTGCCTGGAGTGAGGGGGAACAGCTCCAGTTCTTC. Translated: CAWSEGEQLQFF. The whole variable domain, remainder taken from reference TRBV30 and TRBJ2-1, is SQTIHQWPATLVQPVGSPLSLECTVEGTSNPNLYWYRQAAGRGLQLLFYSVGIGQISSEVPQNLSASRPQDRQFILSSKKLLLSDSGFYLCAWSEGEQLQFFGPGTRLTVL.

V is TRBV5-4 and J is TRBJ2-2, with D perhaps matching TRBD1 or TRBD2 (6 bases each). Trimming left V 0 bases short and J 6 bases short, with 15 bases between. This CDR3 spans 16 amino acids. Germline CDR1 reads SGHNT; CDR2 reads YYREEE (reference sequence). The CDR3, as DNA: TGTGCCAGCAGCTTGGTAGTGGGGGGCTCCCCCGGGGAGCTGTTTTTT. It codes for CASSLVVGGSPGELFF.

This rearrangement joins TRBV28 to TRBJ2-7; 11 bases fit TRBD1. The CDR3 contains 15 residues. Unmatched junction bases numbered 6, after V lost 6 bases and J lost 2 bases. Germline V CDR1 and CDR2: MDHEN, SYDVKM. CDR3 coding DNA: TGTGCCAGCAGGGGGACAGGGGGAAGAACCTACGAGCAGTACTTC. Amino acids: CASRGTGGRTYEQYF. The complete variable domain, with remaining parts taken from reference TRBV28 and TRBJ2-7, reads DVKVTQSSRYLVKRTGEKVFLECVQDMDHENMFWYRQDPGLGLRLIYFSYDVKMKEKGDIPEGYSVSREKKERFSLILESASTNQTSMYLCASRGTGGRTYEQYFGPGTRLTVT.

The gene calls are TRBV2 and TRBJ2-1; 10 bases are shared with TRBD1. V lost 2 bases to trimming and J lost 7 bases; unmatched junction nucleotides: 5. Per germline, CDR1 SNHLY and CDR2 FYNNEI. CDR3 size: 15 residues. The CDR3 bases are TGTGCCAGCAGTGAAAGACAGGGGGCAAGGAATGAGCAGTTCTTC. The encoded protein is CASSERQGARNEQFF.

The J gene is TRBJ2-1, the V gene TRBV10-3; possibly TRBD2 for D (5 bases). The CDR3 contains 14 residues. Germline V gene sequence: CDR1 ENHRY, CDR2 SYGVKD. V dropped 8 bases and J dropped 6 bases, with 17 bases sitting between them. Written as DNA, the CDR3 is TGTGCCATCGGCCCAGGACTGGGTCTCAATGAGCAGTTCTTC. It translates to CAIGPGLGLNEQFF.

The rearrangement links TRBV10-3 to TRBJ2-5; D is perhaps TRBD1 or TRBD2 (5 bases each). CDR3 length: 14 residues. The germline V gene encodes CDR1 ENHRY and CDR2 SYGVKD. Trimming stripped 4 bases from V and 0 bases from J, with 9 bases between. The chain's CDR3 is CAISGGADQETQYF. As DNA, the CDR3 is TGTGCCATCAGTGGAGGGGCAGACCAAGAGACCCAGTACTTC.

The V and J genes are TRBV13 and TRBJ2-2; 7 nucleotides agree with TRBD1. The CDR3 runs 15 residues. V lost 6 bases to trimming and J lost 4 bases; unmatched junction nucleotides: 8. Germline values: CDR1 PRHDT, CDR2 FYEKMQ (reference sequence). The CDR3 here is CASRTLNRGTGELFF. The DNA for the CDR3 is TGTGCCAGCAGGACCCTGAACAGGGGCACCGGGGAGCTGTTTTTT.

The gene calls are TRBV29-1 and TRBJ2-3; 10 positions match TRBD1. The CDR3 loop spans 14 amino acids. V was clipped by 4 bases and J by 2 bases; unmatched bases: 3. Per germline, CDR1 SQVTM and CDR2 ANQGSEA. CDR3 sequence: CSVAGTGATDTQYF. In nucleotides, the CDR3 is TGCAGCGTTGCGGGGACAGGGGCCACAGATACGCAGTATTTT.

The V and J genes are TRBV19 and TRBJ1-1, with D maybe TRBD1 (5 bases). The V end lost 2 bases, the J end lost 4 bases, and 8 bases lay between the germline ends. Looked up from germline, CDR1 is LNHDA and CDR2 is SQIVND (reference sequence). This CDR3 region has 13 residues. The CDR3 DNA reads TGTGCCAGTAGTATACCGGGGGTCACTGAAGCTTTCTTT. Amino acids: CASSIPGVTEAFF.

J is TRBJ1-2 and V is TRBV10-3; perhaps TRBD1 as D (6 bases). This CDR3 has 16 residues. From germline, CDR1 is ENHRY and CDR2 SYGVKD. The V end was cut by 5 bases, the J end by 6 bases, with 22 bases between. CDR3: CAISPQLGEGVNGYTF. CDR3 sequence (DNA): TGTGCCATCAGTCCTCAACTCGGAGAGGGGGTAAATGGCTACACCTTC.

V gene TRBV11-2 combines with J gene TRBJ2-1; D unresolved. CDR3 size: 15 residues. The germline CDR1 and CDR2 sequences are SGHAT and FQNNGV. Trimming took 0 bases from V and 5 from J, leaving 11 bases between them. The CDR3: CASSLEWSEDNEQFF. Written as DNA, the CDR3 is TGTGCCAGCAGCTTAGAATGGTCAGAGGACAATGAGCAGTTCTTC. Variable domain in full (rest from reference TRBV11-2 and TRBJ2-1): EAGVAQSPRYKIIEKRQSVAFWCNPISGHATLYWYQQILGQGPKLLIQFQNNGVVDDSQLPKDRFSAERLKGVDSTLKIQPAKLEDSAVYLCASSLEWSEDNEQFFGPGTRLTVL.

This clone ranks as medium-sized. The CDR3 sequence is CASSRDRGTFF. The CDR3 DNA reads as TGTGCCAGCAGCCGGGACCGAGGCACTTTCTTT. The chain combines TRBV7-9 with TRBJ1-1; possible D gene TRBD1, 5 bases. This CDR3 has 11 amino acids. The V and J ends lost 5 bases and 12 bases respectively, with 13 bases between them. The V gene's germline CDR1 is SEHNR and CDR2 FQNEAQ (reference sequence).

The rearrangement links TRBV27 to TRBJ2-7; D is uncertain. The CDR3 contains 15 residues. V lost 8 bases to trimming and J lost 3 bases, with 20 bases between them. The V gene's germline CDR1 is MNHEY and CDR2 SMNVEV (reference sequence). The CDR3 sequence is CASLEGPGPLYEQYF. DNA for the CDR3: TGTGCCAGCCTCGAAGGACCAGGACCACTCTACGAGCAGTACTTC.

This clone turned up a few times. This chain links TRBV5-4 with TRBJ2-7, with 10 bases identical to TRBD1. This CDR3 is built from 14 residues. V shed 2 bases and J 7 bases; nucleotides not matched to a gene: 6. Germline V gives CDR1 SGHNT, CDR2 YYREEE (reference sequence). CDR3 DNA sequence: TGTGCCAGCAGCTTAGGACAGGGGGTTCGGGAGCAGTACTTC. Translation: CASSLGQGVREQYF.

This clone was counted between two and nine times. This chain connects TRBV28 to TRBJ2-7; 12 nucleotides match TRBD2. Trimming cost V 4 bases and J 0 bases; bases outside gene matches: 4. Germline V gene data show CDR1 as MDHEN and CDR2 as SYDVKM. The CDR3 has 16 amino acids. The CDR3 DNA follows: TGTGCCAGCAGTTCCCTAGCGGGAGGGCTCTCCTACGAGCAGTACTTC. Translated, it gives CASSSLAGGLSYEQYF.

This clone was detected once. The V gene is TRBV5-4, the J gene TRBJ2-7; tentatively, D is TRBD2 (5 bases). The germline V gene has CDR1 SGHNT and CDR2 YYREEE (reference sequence). The length of the CDR3 is 12 residues. V dropped 2 bases and J dropped 5 bases, with 8 bases sitting between them. CDR3 nucleotide sequence: TGTGCCAGCAGCTTCCTAGCCGACGAGCAGTACTTC. It specifies CASSFLADEQYF.

This clone was found once. This rearrangement joins TRBV14 to TRBJ2-7; 7 positions agree with TRBD2. The CDR3 runs to 15 residues. The trim removed 0 bases at V and 10 bases at J, leaving 12 bases unmatched. Germline V gives CDR1 SGHDN, CDR2 FVKESK. CDR3 residues: CASSQDRAGVSEQYF. As DNA, the CDR3 is TGTGCCAGCAGCCAAGATCGCGCGGGAGTGAGTGAACAGTACTTC.

The rearrangement uses TRBV5-1 and TRBJ2-7; tentatively, D is TRBD1 or TRBD2 (5 bases each). V lost 4 bases to trimming and J lost 3 bases, with 11 bases between them. The CDR3 covers 13 residues. Germline CDR1 is SGHRS and CDR2 is YFSETQ. CDR3 sequence (DNA): TGCGCCAGCAGCCCATGGGACGGCTACGAGCAGTACTTC. It encodes CASSPWDGYEQYF.

This clone was counted between two and nine times. This chain links TRBV7-9 with TRBJ1-1; TRBD1 matches at 10 bases. V shed 5 bases, J shed 7 bases, and the junction held 10 bases outside the gene matches. The CDR3 is 15 residues long. Germline V gene lookup returns CDR1 SEHNR and CDR2 FQNEAQ (reference sequence). The CDR3 sequence: CASSQSTGGGYEAFF. The CDR3 bases are TGTGCCAGCAGCCAATCGACAGGGGGCGGCTATGAAGCTTTCTTT.

The V call is TRBV5-1, the J call TRBJ1-4, with 7 bases fitting TRBD1. Germline CDR1 SGHRS, CDR2 YFSETQ. V dropped 0 bases and J dropped 5; count of bases not matched to a gene: 7. The CDR3 totals 16 residues. CDR3 DNA sequence: TGCGCCAGCAGCTTGGCCGGGACAGAAGAAAATGAAAAACTGTTTTTT. It specifies CASSLAGTEENEKLFF. Full variable domain (remainder filled in from reference TRBV5-1 and TRBJ1-4): KAGVTQTPRYLIKTRGQQVTLSCSPISGHRSVSWYQQTPGQGLQFLFEYFSETQRNKGNFPGRFSGRQFSNSRSEMNVSTLELGDSALYLCASSLAGTEENEKLFFGSGTQLSVL.

The sample holds a few counts of this clone. V and J are TRBV27 and TRBJ2-1, with D tentatively TRBD2 (6 bases). The V end was cut by 5 bases, the J end by 6 bases, with 17 bases between. CDR3 length: 15 amino acids. Germline V gene sequence: CDR1 MNHEY, CDR2 SMNVEV (reference sequence). CDR3 protein: CASSDASAGSNEQFF. CDR3 nucleotide sequence: TGTGCCAGCAGTGATGCTAGCGCTGGATCCAATGAGCAGTTCTTC.

This clone was found a few times. The chain is built from TRBV11-1 and TRBJ1-2; 8 bases align to TRBD1. Trimming cost V 5 bases and J 4 bases; bases outside gene matches: 9. In germline, CDR1 is SGHAT, CDR2 FQDESV (reference sequence). There are 15 residues in the CDR3. The CDR3 bases are TGTGCCAGCAGCCCCCGCCCGGGACAGGCCTATGGCTACACCTTC. It encodes CASSPRPGQAYGYTF.

The chain is built from TRBV6-5 and TRBJ2-7; a weak D match, TRBD2 (5 bases). This CDR3 comprises 14 residues. Germline V gene sequence: CDR1 MNHEY, CDR2 SVGAGI. V lost 6 bases and J lost 6, with 18 bases in between. The CDR3 DNA reads as TGTGCCAGCAGGACCTACTCGGGGATAGGCGAGCAGTACTTC. Residues: CASRTYSGIGEQYF.

The chain couples TRBV27 to TRBJ2-1; tentatively, D is TRBD2 (6 bases). Germline V gene sequence: CDR1 MNHEY, CDR2 SMNVEV (reference sequence). Trimming stripped 0 bases from V and 6 bases from J, with 12 bases between. The CDR3 contains 15 residues. The CDR3 protein is CASSLSSSGGNEQFF. The CDR3 DNA reads TGTGCCAGCAGTTTATCATCCTCCGGGGGCAATGAGCAGTTCTTC.